Following are 10 T cell receptor beta chains from one sample sequenced in a study of T cell responses to AZD1222 COVID-19 vaccine. Using immunoSEQ multiplex PCR, the repertoire was profiled, and TCRdb retains in-frame clones only, with some absent. The table shows roughly 50,000 clones, with 89% occurring only once. This specimen consisted of peripheral blood, obtained 28 days after the second AZD1222 dose. These receptors originate from an adult who received the AZD1222 COVID-19 vaccine.

This rearrangement joins TRBV30 to TRBJ2-7; D may be TRBD2 (5 bases). Germline V gene data show CDR1 as GTSNPN and CDR2 as SVGIG (reference sequence). This CDR3 contains 15 residues. V was cut by 0 bases and J by 5 bases, with 17 bases left in between. The CDR3 coding sequence is TGTGCCTGGAGTGTACTCAACGGGATGCTTAACGAGCAGTACTTC. This codes for CAWSVLNGMLNEQYF.

This chain uses TRBV9 with TRBJ2-7; 7 nucleotides match TRBD1. Losses at the gene ends were 3 bases for V and 3 bases for J; bases not matched to a gene: 0. Germline loops: CDR1 SGDLS, CDR2 YYNGEE. The CDR3 sequence is 12 residues long. The CDR3 DNA follows: TGTGCCAGCAGCGGACAGGGCTACGAGCAGTACTTC. Translation gives CASSGQGYEQYF.

This clone came up once. The rearrangement uses TRBV24-1 and TRBJ2-1, with 13 bases matching TRBD2. V shed 5 bases, J shed 7 bases, and the junction held 10 bases outside the gene matches. The CDR3 consists of 17 residues. Germline V gene lookup returns CDR1 KGHDR and CDR2 SFDVKD. The CDR3 DNA reads TGTGCCACCAGTGGCGCCTCGGGACTAGCGGGAAGAAATGAGCAGTTCTTC. Its translation is CATSGASGLAGRNEQFF.

V is TRBV19 and J is TRBJ2-1; 9 nucleotides agree with TRBD2. CDR1 and CDR2 from the germline V gene are LNHDA and SQIVND (reference sequence). The length of the CDR3 is 14 residues. V was clipped by 7 bases and J by 6 bases; unmatched bases: 7. CDR3 nucleotides: TGTGCCAGTACATCGCGGGAGGGAGCCAATGAGCAGTTCTTC. This sequence encodes CASTSREGANEQFF.

V and J are TRBV6-5 and TRBJ1-2; a possible D gene is TRBD1 (5 bases). The ends were cut back, 6 bases at V and 13 bases at J, with 27 bases in the middle. This CDR3 spans 15 amino acids. CDR1 is MNHEY, CDR2 SVGAGI, per germline. The CDR3 sequence is CASSSGGVGDLPITF. The CDR3 nucleotides read TGTGCCAGCAGCTCGGGGGGGGTCGGTGACCTTCCTATCACCTTC.

J is TRBJ2-5 and V is TRBV6-1; 11 bases are a match to TRBD2. J was trimmed by 6 bases and V by 4 bases; bases with no gene match: 10. Germline-derived CDR1 and CDR2 are MNHNS and SASEGT. The CDR3 runs 16 residues. The CDR3 DNA reads TGTGCCAGCAGTGTTATAGCGGGAGGGCCAGGAAAGACCCAGTACTTC. It translates to CASSVIAGGPGKTQYF.

The chain combines TRBV6-5 with TRBJ2-2; no clear D gene. Trimming cost V 6 bases and J 1 base, with 6 bases left between them. This CDR3 has 13 amino acids. The germline V gene encodes CDR1 MNHEY and CDR2 SVGAGI. Here the CDR3 DNA reads TGTGCCAGCAGCCACTGGAACACCGGGGAGCTGTTTTTT. It specifies CASSHWNTGELFF.

The chain combines TRBV5-5 with TRBJ2-2; D is possibly TRBD1 (6 bases). Germline loops: CDR1 SGHKS, CDR2 YYEKEE (reference sequence). The CDR3 runs 14 residues. The V end lost 3 bases, the J end lost 3 bases, and 9 bases lay between the germline ends. The DNA for the CDR3 is TGTGCCAGCAGCTGGACAGCTCACACCGGGGAGCTGTTTTTT. Protein sequence: CASSWTAHTGELFF.

The chain joins TRBV20-1 to TRBJ2-7; the match to TRBD2 covers 7 bases. Unmatched junction bases numbered 8, after V lost 3 bases and J lost 0 bases. The CDR3 runs 15 residues. Germline loops: CDR1 DFQATT, CDR2 SNEGSKA (reference sequence). CDR3 sequence (DNA): TGCAGTGCTAGTGCCACTAGCGCCGCCTCCTACGAGCAGTACTTC. Translating gives CSASATSAASYEQYF.

In DNA form, the CDR3 reads TGTGCCAGCAGCCTGATCGGTGATAATTCACCCCTCCACTTT. Its translation is CASSLIGDNSPLHF. The rearrangement joins TRBV5-4 to TRBJ1-6; no clear D gene. Germline V gene lookup returns CDR1 SGHNT and CDR2 YYREEE (reference sequence). The ends were cut back, 4 bases at V and 5 bases at J, with 10 bases in the middle. CDR3 size: 14 residues.